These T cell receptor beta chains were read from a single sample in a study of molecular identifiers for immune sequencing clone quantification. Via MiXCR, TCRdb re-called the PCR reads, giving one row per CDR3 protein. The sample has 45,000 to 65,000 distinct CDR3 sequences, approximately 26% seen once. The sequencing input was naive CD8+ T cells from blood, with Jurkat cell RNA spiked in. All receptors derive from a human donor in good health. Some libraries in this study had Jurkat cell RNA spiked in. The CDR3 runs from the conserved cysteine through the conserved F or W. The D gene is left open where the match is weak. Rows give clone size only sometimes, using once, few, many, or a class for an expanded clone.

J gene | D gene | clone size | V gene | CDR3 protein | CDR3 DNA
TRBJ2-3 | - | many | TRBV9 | CASSVGGRPADTQYF | TGTGCCAGCAGCGTAGGAGGCAGGCCGGCAGATACGCAGTATTTT
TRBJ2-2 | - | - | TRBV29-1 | CSAGPNTGELFF | TGCAGCGCAGGCCCGAACACCGGGGAGCTGTTTTTT
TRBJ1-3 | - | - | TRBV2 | CASSEWGTGNTIYF | TGTGCCAGCAGTGAGTGGGGGACTGGAAACACCATATATTTT
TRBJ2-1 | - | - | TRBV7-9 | CASSAPNRRPSYNEQFF | TGTGCCAGCAGCGCCCCGAACAGGAGGCCTTCCTACAATGAGCAGTTCTTC
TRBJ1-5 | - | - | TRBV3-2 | CASSQGRDSNQPQHF | TGTGCCAGCAGCCAAGGGCGGGATAGCAATCAGCCCCAGCATTTT
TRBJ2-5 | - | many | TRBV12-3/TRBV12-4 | CASSVSGSGTQYF | TGTGCCAGCAGTGTCAGCGGCTCAGGAACCCAGTACTTC
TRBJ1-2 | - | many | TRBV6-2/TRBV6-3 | CASSYSIAARDYGYTF | TGTGCCAGCAGTTACTCGATTGCTGCGAGGGACTATGGCTACACCTTC
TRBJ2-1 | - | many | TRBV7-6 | CASSLASPLAGAYNEQFF | TGTGCCAGCAGCTTAGCCTCCCCCTTGGCGGGGGCGTACAATGAGCAGTTCTTC
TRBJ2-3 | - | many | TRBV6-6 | CASSYPLAESTDTQYF | TGTGCCAGCAGTTACCCCTTAGCGGAGAGCACAGATACGCAGTATTTT
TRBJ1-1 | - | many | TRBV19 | CASSISSTEAFF | TGTGCCAGTAGTATCTCATCCACTGAAGCTTTCTTT
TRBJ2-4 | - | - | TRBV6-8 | CASSYSESTLAINIQYF | TGTGCCAGCAGTTACTCTGAGTCTACGCTAGCCATAAACATTCAGTACTTC
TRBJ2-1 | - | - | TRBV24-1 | CATSTYGEQFF | TGTGCCACCAGTACTTATGGTGAGCAGTTCTTC
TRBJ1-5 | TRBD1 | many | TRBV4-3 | CASSQNRDRGNQPQHF | TGCGCCAGCAGCCAAAACCGGGACAGGGGTAATCAGCCCCAGCATTTT
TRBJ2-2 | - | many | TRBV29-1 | CSVEIPSGELFF | TGCAGCGTTGAAATACCCAGCGGGGAGCTGTTTTTT
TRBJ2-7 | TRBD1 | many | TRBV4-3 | CASSQGPPGQGSEQYF | TGCGCCAGCAGCCAAGGACCCCCGGGACAGGGCTCGGAGCAGTACTTC
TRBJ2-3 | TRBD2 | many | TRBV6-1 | CASTSSGGSSTDTQYF | TGTGCCAGCACCTCTAGCGGGGGGTCTAGCACAGATACGCAGTATTTT
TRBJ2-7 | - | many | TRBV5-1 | CASSLAGRTYEQYF | TGCGCCAGCAGCTTGGCTGGGAGGACCTACGAGCAGTACTTC
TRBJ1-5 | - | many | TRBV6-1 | CASSEAETGFFRQPQHF | TGTGCCAGCAGTGAAGCAGAGACAGGATTCTTTAGACAGCCCCAGCATTTT
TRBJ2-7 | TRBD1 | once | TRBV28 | CASSFARSGTGWYERYF | TGTGCCAGCAGTTTTGCTCGGTCCGGGACAGGGTGGTACGAGCGGTACTTC
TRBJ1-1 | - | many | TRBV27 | CASSLLGGPMNTEAFF | TGTGCCAGCAGTTTATTGGGCGGCCCCATGAACACTGAAGCTTTCTTT
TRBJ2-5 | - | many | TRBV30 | CAWSVLWEEGEETQYF | TGTGCCTGGAGTGTACTGTGGGAGGAAGGGGAAGAGACCCAGTACTTC
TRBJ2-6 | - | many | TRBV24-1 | CATSGSGANVLTF | TGTGCCACCAGTGGGTCTGGGGCCAACGTCCTGACTTTC
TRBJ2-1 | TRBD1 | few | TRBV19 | CASSIVAGGVYNEQFF | TGTGCCAGTAGTATAGTTGCAGGGGGCGTGTACAATGAGCAGTTCTTC
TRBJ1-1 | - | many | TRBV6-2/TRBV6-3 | CASSYSLYTEAFF | TGTGCCAGCAGTTACTCGCTGTACACTGAAGCTTTCTTT
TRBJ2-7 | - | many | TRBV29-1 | CSVEVPPDGKSSYEQYF | TGCAGCGTTGAAGTTCCCCCGGACGGGAAATCCTCCTACGAGCAGTACTTC
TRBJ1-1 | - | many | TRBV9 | CASSVEGGTEAFF | TGTGCCAGCAGCGTAGAAGGGGGCACTGAAGCTTTCTTT
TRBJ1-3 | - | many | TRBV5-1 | CASSLVDRARESGNTIYF | TGCGCCAGCAGCTTGGTGGACCGAGCAAGGGAGTCTGGAAACACCATATATTTT
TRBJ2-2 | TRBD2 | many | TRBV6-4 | CASRGTSGSDTGELFF | TGTGCCAGCAGAGGGACTAGCGGGAGCGACACCGGGGAGCTGTTTTTT
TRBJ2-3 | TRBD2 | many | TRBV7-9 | CASNPPGLAQYF | TGTGCCAGCAACCCTCCGGGACTAGCGCAGTATTTT